Presented here are 21 T cell receptor beta chains from one specimen sequenced in a study of T-cell reconstitution after alpha-beta-depleted transplantation in children. This sample's TCRbeta library carried unique molecular identifier barcodes. TCRdb processed the PCR reads anew with MiXCR; each CDR3 protein has one entry. The sample records hundreds of thousands of distinct CDR3 sequences, approximately 24% being singletons. Source: PBMCs, mostly from graft donor cells, taken 360 days after TCRalphabeta/CD19-depleted stem cell transplant. All receptors come from a female patient aged 2 to 10 who had a stem cell transplant for congenital amegakaryocytic thrombocytopenia, so the T cells may come from the graft donor.

This clonotype was recorded a few times. V usage is TRBV28 and J usage is TRBJ2-2, with D possibly being TRBD2 (6 bases). The germline V gene encodes CDR1 MDHEN and CDR2 SYDVKM. The CDR3 loop spans 11 amino acids. With 11 bases removed from V and 8 bases from J, the gap between germline ends came to 12 bases. CDR3: CAGGLAGELFF. CDR3 coding DNA: TGTGCCGGGGGGTTGGCTGGGGAGCTGTTTTTT. The whole variable domain, filled in from reference TRBV28 and TRBJ2-2, reads DVKVTQSSRYLVKRTGEKVFLECVQDMDHENMFWYRQDPGLGLRLIYFSYDVKMKEKGDIPEGYSVSREKKERFSLILESASTNQTSMYLCAGGLAGELFFGEGSRLTVL.

As to this clonotype: It may be a read error: a sequence one base away is much more abundant. The gene calls are TRBV20-1 and TRBJ2-3; D remains unclear. Germline V lookup: CDR1 DFQATT, CDR2 SNEGSKA (reference sequence). V was pared by 3 bases and J by 1 base, with 5 bases between. The CDR3 is 12 residues long. CDR3 DNA sequence: TGCAGTGCTAGCCGGCGCACAGATACGCAGTATTTT. Translated: CSASRRTDTQYF.

This clonotype has a handful of counts. This sequence joins TRBV10-3 and TRBJ2-1; possible D gene TRBD2, 5 bases. The CDR3 has 14 amino acids. V was cut by 1 base and J by 6 bases, with 10 bases left in between. CDR1 and CDR2 from the germline V gene are ENHRY and SYGVKD. As DNA, the CDR3 is TGTGCCATCAGTGAGTTTATAGCGCCCAATGAGCAGTTCTTC. Protein: CAISEFIAPNEQFF.

This clonotype was counted many times. The V gene is TRBV10-3, the J gene TRBJ1-1; a weak D match, TRBD1 (5 bases). Germline V gene lookup returns CDR1 ENHRY and CDR2 SYGVKD. The CDR3 is 14 amino acids. Deletions cut 5 bases from V and 4 bases from J, with 14 bases between. CDR3 sequence: CAISPGLGGTEAFF. The CDR3 DNA is TGTGCCATCAGTCCGGGACTGGGGGGCACTGAAGCTTTCTTT.

As DNA, the CDR3 is TGTGCCATCTCACTGGACAGGGTTGATGAGCAGTTCTTC. It codes for CAISLDRVDEQFF. The rearrangement uses TRBV28 and TRBJ2-1; 8 nucleotides agree with TRBD1. CDR1 is MDHEN, CDR2 SYDVKM, per germline. The V segment lost 10 bases and the J segment 8 bases; nucleotides outside the gene matches: 10. The CDR3 contains 13 residues.

This clonotype was found a few times. The chain is built from TRBV5-1 and TRBJ2-7; 9 nucleotides agree with TRBD1. The V gene end was trimmed by 4 bases and the J gene end by 1 base; junction bases not matched to a gene: 9. The CDR3 runs 16 residues. Germline loops: CDR1 SGHRS, CDR2 YFSETQ. The CDR3 DNA reads as TGCGCCAGCAGCCTCAGGGGGACAGGGAAATCCTACGAGCAGTACTTC. Translating gives CASSLRGTGKSYEQYF.

This chain uses TRBV5-1 with TRBJ2-7, with D unresolved. V lost 3 bases and J 2 bases, leaving 6 bases between the germline ends. This CDR3 has 12 amino acids. Per the germline V gene, CDR1 is SGHRS and CDR2 is YFSETQ. The CDR3 loop is CASSSPTYEQYF. The DNA of the CDR3 is TGCGCCAGCAGCTCTCCCACCTACGAGCAGTACTTC.

The CDR3 DNA reads TGCAGTGTAGGGCTCACCCTTCAAGAGACCCAGTACTTC. Translated, it gives CSVGLTLQETQYF. V is TRBV20-1 and J is TRBJ2-5; D remains ambiguous. Deletions cut 7 bases from V and 2 bases from J, with 14 bases between. Germline loops: CDR1 DFQATT, CDR2 SNEGSKA (reference sequence). This CDR3 has 13 amino acids.

This clonotype appeared a few times. This chain connects TRBV9 to TRBJ2-3; D gene uncertain. V lost 4 bases and J lost 1, with 10 bases in between. Germline-derived CDR1 and CDR2 are SGDLS and YYNGEE. The CDR3 sequence is 14 residues long. CDR3 coding DNA: TGTGCCAGCAGCATTCGTACTCGCACAGATACGCAGTATTTT. Translated, it gives CASSIRTRTDTQYF.

This clonotype has just a few counts. The chain uses TRBV12-3 or TRBV12-4 and TRBJ1-2, with D hard to call. The V and J ends lost 7 bases and 4 bases respectively, with 13 bases between them. This CDR3 contains 13 residues. CDR3 sequence (DNA): TGTGCCAGCACCCCCTCTTGGGGCTATGGCTACACCTTC. Protein: CASTPSWGYGYTF.

This clonotype has a handful of counts. The chain couples TRBV6-5 to TRBJ2-5; D is ambiguous. Trimming removed 0 bases at V and 3 bases at J, with 8 bases between. CDR3 length: 14 amino acids. Per germline, CDR1 MNHEY and CDR2 SVGAGI. The DNA of the CDR3 is TGTGCCAGCAGTTACTCCTCCCCGAAAGAGACCCAGTACTTC. It specifies CASSYSSPKETQYF.

The gene calls are TRBV11-2 and TRBJ2-7, with D hard to call. V was trimmed by 0 bases and J by 9 bases, leaving 6 bases between them. The germline CDR1 and CDR2 sequences are SGHAT and FQNNGV. This CDR3 region has 11 residues. The CDR3 DNA is TGTGCCAGCAGCTTAGAAATATGGCAGTACTTC. It is translated as CASSLEIWQYF.

The rearrangement uses TRBV5-1 and TRBJ2-1; 8 bases are shared with TRBD2. The CDR3 has 16 amino acids. Germline lookup yields CDR1 SGHRS and CDR2 YFSETQ. V shed 0 bases, J shed 7 bases, and the junction held 9 bases outside the gene matches. CDR3 in amino acids: CASSLAGVAGQNEQFF. DNA for the CDR3: TGCGCCAGCAGCTTGGCCGGGGTAGCGGGGCAGAATGAGCAGTTCTTC. Combining the CDR3 with reference TRBV5-1 and TRBJ2-1 gives the whole variable domain KAGVTQTPRYLIKTRGQQVTLSCSPISGHRSVSWYQQTPGQGLQFLFEYFSETQRNKGNFPGRFSGRQFSNSRSEMNVSTLELGDSALYLCASSLAGVAGQNEQFFGPGTRLTVL.

V is TRBV5-1 and J is TRBJ2-5; 7 bases map to TRBD1. This CDR3 region has 13 residues. V trimming: 6 bases; J trimming: 1 base; junction bases outside the gene matches: 3. Germline V lookup: CDR1 SGHRS, CDR2 YFSETQ. The CDR3 here is CASTPGGQETQYF. The CDR3 region has the DNA TGCGCCAGCACCCCAGGGGGCCAAGAGACCCAGTACTTC.

This clonotype was seen more than once but under ten times. CDR3 in DNA: TGTGCCAGCAGTTTATCGGGGACAGGGGGCCGGAATCAGCCCCAGCATTTT. Residues: CASSLSGTGGRNQPQHF. The chain combines TRBV27 with TRBJ1-5; 12 bases are a match to TRBD1. Germline values: CDR1 MNHEY, CDR2 SMNVEV (reference sequence). With 0 bases clipped from V and 4 bases from J, the junction kept 4 bases outside the gene matches. The CDR3 is 17 residues long.

About this clonotype: No conserved phenylalanine or tryptophan ends this CDR3, so it is likely a read error. This rearrangement joins TRBV6-5 to TRBJ2-2; the D gene could be TRBD1 or TRBD2 (5 bases each). CDR3 size: 13 residues. Germline CDR1 is MNHEY and CDR2 is SVGAGI. Trimming pared 4 bases from V and 4 bases from J, leaving 7 bases between. DNA for the CDR3: TGTGCCAGCAGTTCAGGGAGCACCGGGGAGCTGTTTGTT. Translated, it gives CASSSGSTGELFV.

In this sample, this clonotype turned up a few times. The CDR3 region is CASSLEGTSGKETQYF. CDR3 nucleotide sequence: TGCGCCAGCAGCTTGGAGGGGACTAGCGGAAAAGAGACCCAGTACTTC. The gene calls are TRBV5-1 and TRBJ2-5; 11 positions agree with TRBD2. The CDR3 has 16 amino acids. The ends lost 0 bases at V and 3 bases at J; junction bases unmatched: 4. CDR1 and CDR2 from the germline V gene are SGHRS and YFSETQ.

The chain uses TRBV7-2 and TRBJ2-5; TRBD1 or TRBD2 may be the D gene (5 bases each). Germline CDR1 and CDR2: SGHTA and FQGNSA. Trimming stripped 1 base from V and 5 bases from J, with 14 bases between. The CDR3 has 15 amino acids. CDR3 nucleotide sequence: TGTGCCAGCAGCTTAGTCAGGTCGGGGCCCGAGACCCAGTACTTC. The encoded protein is CASSLVRSGPETQYF.

This clonotype was detected only a few times. This chain links TRBV11-1 with TRBJ2-3; D remains ambiguous. V was shortened by 1 base and J by 4 bases, with 15 bases between the two germline ends. The germline V gene encodes CDR1 SGHAT and CDR2 FQDESV (reference sequence). The CDR3 is 16 amino acids. As DNA, the CDR3 is TGTGCCAGCAGCTTAGTGCTAGGCTCAAGGGCAGATACGCAGTATTTT. Amino acid sequence: CASSLVLGSRADTQYF.

The chain uses TRBV5-1 and TRBJ2-7; D ambiguous. The CDR3 contains 13 residues. The germline CDR1 and CDR2 sequences are SGHRS and YFSETQ. The ends were cut back, 4 bases at V and 3 bases at J, with 11 bases in the middle. This CDR3 is CASSVVTIYEQYF. The CDR3 nucleotides are TGCGCCAGCAGCGTCGTGACAATCTACGAGCAGTACTTC. Full variable domain (remainder filled in from reference TRBV5-1 and TRBJ2-7): KAGVTQTPRYLIKTRGQQVTLSCSPISGHRSVSWYQQTPGQGLQFLFEYFSETQRNKGNFPGRFSGRQFSNSRSEMNVSTLELGDSALYLCASSVVTIYEQYFGPGTRLTVT.

V and J are TRBV20-1 and TRBJ1-1, with no clear D. V shed 0 bases and J shed 4 bases, with 18 bases lying between them. The CDR3 runs to 16 residues. Germline assignment: CDR1 DFQATT and CDR2 SNEGSKA (reference sequence). Here the CDR3 DNA reads TGCAGTGCTAGAGATCCCAGGAGAGGGCGGATCACTGAAGCTTTCTTT. The encoded protein is CSARDPRRGRITEAFF.